At least ten counts were recorded for the clone carrying this T cell receptor (beta chain). These data come from a study of human T cells and chemical hapten exposure. Time point of the sample: patch test 3, about 24 weeks after DPC sensitization. The treatment is: therapeutic diphenylcyclopropenone sensitization with weekly scalp DPC. Samples of blood were obtained prior to the application of each patch test. V was cut by 5 bases and J by 7 bases, with 12 bases left in between. Per the germline V gene, CDR1 is GTSNPN and CDR2 is SVGIG (reference sequence). CDR3 length equals 12 residues. TCRdb passed the RACE reads through MiXCR, listing each CDR3 protein once. This sample has about 30,000 distinct CDR3 sequences, with 5.5% to 6.5% found just once.

Sample: whole blood, taken in connection with sensitization to the hapten diphenylcyclopropenone (DPC). The sequence was obtained from a man aged 25 to 45 with alopecia areata. Some clones in this sample may be carry-over from other donors' samples. The gene calls are TRBV30 and TRBJ2-4; TRBD1 might be the D (6 bases). CDR3 sequence: CAWSLGGNIQYF. For the CDR3, the DNA is TGTGCCTGGTCCTTAGGGGGTAACATTCAGTACTTC.